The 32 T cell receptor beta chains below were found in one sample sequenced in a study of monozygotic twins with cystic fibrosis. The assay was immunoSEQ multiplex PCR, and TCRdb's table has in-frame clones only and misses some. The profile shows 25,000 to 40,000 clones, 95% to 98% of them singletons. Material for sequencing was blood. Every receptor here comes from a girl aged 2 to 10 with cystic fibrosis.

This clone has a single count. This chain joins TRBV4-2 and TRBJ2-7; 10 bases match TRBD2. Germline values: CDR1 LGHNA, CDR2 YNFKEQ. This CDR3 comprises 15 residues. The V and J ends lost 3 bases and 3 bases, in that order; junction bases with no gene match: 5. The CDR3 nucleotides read TGTGCCAGCAGCCAGGGACTAGCGCACAACTACGAGCAGTACTTC. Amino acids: CASSQGLAHNYEQYF.

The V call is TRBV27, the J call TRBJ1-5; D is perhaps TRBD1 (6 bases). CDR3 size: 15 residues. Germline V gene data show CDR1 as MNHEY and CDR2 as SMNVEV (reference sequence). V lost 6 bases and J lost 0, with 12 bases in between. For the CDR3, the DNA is TGTGCCAGCAGCCCAGGACAGTATAGCAATCAGCCCCAGCATTTT. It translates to CASSPGQYSNQPQHF.

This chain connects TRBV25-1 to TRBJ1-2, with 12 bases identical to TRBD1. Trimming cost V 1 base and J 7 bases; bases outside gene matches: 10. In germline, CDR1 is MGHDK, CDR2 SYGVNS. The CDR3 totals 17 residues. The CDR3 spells CASSEFFSGTGGSGYTF. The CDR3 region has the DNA TGTGCCAGCAGTGAATTCTTCAGCGGGACAGGGGGCTCTGGCTACACCTTC.

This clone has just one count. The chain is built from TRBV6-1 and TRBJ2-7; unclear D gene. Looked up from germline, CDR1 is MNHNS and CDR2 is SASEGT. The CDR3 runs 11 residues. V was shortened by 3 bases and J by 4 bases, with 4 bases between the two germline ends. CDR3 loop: CASSEWYEQYF. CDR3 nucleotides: TGTGCCAGCAGTGAGTGGTACGAGCAGTACTTC.

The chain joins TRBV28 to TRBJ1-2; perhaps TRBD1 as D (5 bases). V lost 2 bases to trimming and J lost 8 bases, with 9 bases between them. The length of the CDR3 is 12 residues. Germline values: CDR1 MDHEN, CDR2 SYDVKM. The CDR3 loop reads CASSLADIGYTF. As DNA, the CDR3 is TGTGCCAGCAGTTTAGCGGACATAGGCTACACCTTC.

The CDR3 sequence: CATSVFQGGGYEQYF. The CDR3 bases are TGTGCCACCAGTGTATTTCAGGGTGGAGGGTACGAGCAGTACTTC. V usage is TRBV15 and J usage is TRBJ2-7; D is possibly TRBD2 (6 bases). This CDR3 has 15 residues. In germline, CDR1 is LNHNV, CDR2 YYDKDF (reference sequence). V was clipped by 6 bases and J by 4 bases, with 19 bases between them.

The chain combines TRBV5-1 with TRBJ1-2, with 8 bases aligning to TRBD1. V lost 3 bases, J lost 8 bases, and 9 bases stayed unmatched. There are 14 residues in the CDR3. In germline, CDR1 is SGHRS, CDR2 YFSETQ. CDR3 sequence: CASSSETGARGYTF. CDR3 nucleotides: TGCGCCAGCAGCTCGGAGACAGGGGCTCGAGGCTACACCTTC.

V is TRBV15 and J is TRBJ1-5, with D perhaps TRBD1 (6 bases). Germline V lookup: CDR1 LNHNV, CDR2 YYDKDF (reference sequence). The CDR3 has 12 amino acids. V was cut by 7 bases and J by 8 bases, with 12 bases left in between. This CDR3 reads CATTPGGEPQHF. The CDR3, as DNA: TGTGCCACCACCCCCGGGGGCGAGCCCCAGCATTTT. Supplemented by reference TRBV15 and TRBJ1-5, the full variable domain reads DAMVIQNPRYQVTQFGKPVTLSCSQTLNHNVMYWYQQKSSQAPKLLFHYYDKDFNNEADTPDNFQSRRPNTSFCFLDIRSPGLGDTAMYLCATTPGGEPQHFGDGTRLSIL.

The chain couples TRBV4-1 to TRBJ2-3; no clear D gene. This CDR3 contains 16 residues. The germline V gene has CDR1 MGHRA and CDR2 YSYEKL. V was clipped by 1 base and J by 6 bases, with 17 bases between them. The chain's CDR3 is CASSQGRPDPGDTQYF. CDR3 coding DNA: TGCGCCAGCAGCCAAGGCCGACCTGACCCCGGGGATACGCAGTATTTT.

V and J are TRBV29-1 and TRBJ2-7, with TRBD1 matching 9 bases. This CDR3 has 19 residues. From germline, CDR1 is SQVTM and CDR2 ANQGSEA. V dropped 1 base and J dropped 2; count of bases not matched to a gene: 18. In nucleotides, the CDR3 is TGCAGCGTTGAAGGAGCCCGCCCCCCCGGGACAGGGTACACCTACGAGCAGTACTTC. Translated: CSVEGARPPGTGYTYEQYF.

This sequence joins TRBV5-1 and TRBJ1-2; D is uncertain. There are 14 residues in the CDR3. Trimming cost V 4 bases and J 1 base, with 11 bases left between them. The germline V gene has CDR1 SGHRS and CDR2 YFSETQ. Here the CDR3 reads CASSAGGFNYGYTF. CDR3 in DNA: TGCGCCAGCAGCGCAGGAGGCTTTAACTATGGCTACACCTTC.

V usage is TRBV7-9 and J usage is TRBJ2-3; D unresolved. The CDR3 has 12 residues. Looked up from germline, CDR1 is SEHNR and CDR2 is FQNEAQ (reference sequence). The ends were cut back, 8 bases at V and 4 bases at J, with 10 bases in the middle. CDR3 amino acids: CASSWVPDTQYF. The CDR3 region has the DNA TGTGCCAGCTCATGGGTCCCAGATACGCAGTATTTT.

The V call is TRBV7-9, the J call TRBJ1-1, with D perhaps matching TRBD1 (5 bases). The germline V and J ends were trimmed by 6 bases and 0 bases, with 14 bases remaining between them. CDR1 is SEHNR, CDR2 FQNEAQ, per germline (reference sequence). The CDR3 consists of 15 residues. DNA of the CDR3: TGTGCCAGCAGTCACGAACAGGAGATGAACACTGAAGCTTTCTTT. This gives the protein CASSHEQEMNTEAFF.

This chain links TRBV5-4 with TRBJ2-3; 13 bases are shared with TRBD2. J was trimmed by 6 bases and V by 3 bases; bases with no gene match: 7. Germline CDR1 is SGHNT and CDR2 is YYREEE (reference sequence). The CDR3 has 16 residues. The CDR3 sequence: CASSWKGLAGRDTQYF. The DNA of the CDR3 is TGTGCCAGCAGCTGGAAGGGACTAGCGGGACGTGATACGCAGTATTTT.

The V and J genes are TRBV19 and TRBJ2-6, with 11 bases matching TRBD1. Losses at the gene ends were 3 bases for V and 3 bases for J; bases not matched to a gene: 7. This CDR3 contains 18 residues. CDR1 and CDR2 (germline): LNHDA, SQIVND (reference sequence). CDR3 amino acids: CASSIGQGAGLGANVLTF. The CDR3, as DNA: TGTGCCAGTAGTATCGGACAGGGGGCTGGTCTTGGGGCCAACGTCCTGACTTTC.

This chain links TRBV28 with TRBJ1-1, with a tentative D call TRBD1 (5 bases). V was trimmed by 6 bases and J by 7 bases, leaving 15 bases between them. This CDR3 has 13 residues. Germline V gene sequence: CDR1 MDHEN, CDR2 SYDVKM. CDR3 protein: CASSLPKGREAFF. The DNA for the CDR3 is TGTGCCAGCAGCCTCCCTAAGGGGCGTGAAGCTTTCTTT.

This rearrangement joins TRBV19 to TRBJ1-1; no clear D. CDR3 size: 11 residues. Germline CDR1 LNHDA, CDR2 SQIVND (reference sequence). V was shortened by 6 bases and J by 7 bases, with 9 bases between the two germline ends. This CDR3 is CASRNGDEAFF. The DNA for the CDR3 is TGTGCCAGTAGGAACGGAGATGAAGCTTTCTTT.

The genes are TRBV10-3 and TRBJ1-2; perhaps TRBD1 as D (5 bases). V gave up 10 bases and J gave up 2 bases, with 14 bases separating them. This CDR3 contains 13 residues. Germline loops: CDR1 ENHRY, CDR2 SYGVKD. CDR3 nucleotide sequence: TGTGCCACCAGACAGACCCTCAACTATGGCTACACCTTC. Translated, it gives CATRQTLNYGYTF.

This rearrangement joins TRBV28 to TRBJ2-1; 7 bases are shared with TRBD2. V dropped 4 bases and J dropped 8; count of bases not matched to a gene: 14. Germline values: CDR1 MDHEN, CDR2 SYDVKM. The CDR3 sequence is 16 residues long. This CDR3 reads CASSYRDYFRRDEQFF. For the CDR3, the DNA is TGTGCCAGCAGTTACCGGGACTACTTTAGGAGGGATGAGCAGTTCTTC.

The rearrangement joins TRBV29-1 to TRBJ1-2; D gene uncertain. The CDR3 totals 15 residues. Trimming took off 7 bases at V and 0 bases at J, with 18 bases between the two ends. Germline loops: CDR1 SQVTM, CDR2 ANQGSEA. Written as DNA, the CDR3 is TGCAGCGCTGTCACCTCGGGAGAGACTAACTATGGCTACACCTTC. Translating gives CSAVTSGETNYGYTF.

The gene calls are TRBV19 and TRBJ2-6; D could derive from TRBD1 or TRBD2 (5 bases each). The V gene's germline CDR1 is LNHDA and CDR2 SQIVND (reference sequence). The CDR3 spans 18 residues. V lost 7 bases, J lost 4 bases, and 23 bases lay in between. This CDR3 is CASTPSGSRVTGANVLTF. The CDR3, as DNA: TGTGCCAGTACTCCCAGCGGTTCCAGGGTGACGGGGGCCAACGTCCTGACTTTC. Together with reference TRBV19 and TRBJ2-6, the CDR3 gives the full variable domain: DGGITQSPKYLFRKEGQNVTLSCEQNLNHDAMYWYRQDPGQGLRLIYYSQIVNDFQKGDIAEGYSVSREKKESFPLTVTSAQKNPTAFYLCASTPSGSRVTGANVLTFGAGSRLTVL.

The CDR3 spells CATSRDGTSSGNTIYF. The CDR3 DNA reads TGTGCCACCAGCAGAGATGGGACATCCTCTGGAAACACCATATATTTT. The rearrangement links TRBV15 to TRBJ1-3; TRBD1 is a possible D gene (6 bases). V was shortened by 0 bases and J by 0 bases, with 9 bases between the two germline ends. From germline, CDR1 is LNHNV and CDR2 YYDKDF (reference sequence). The CDR3 extends over 16 amino acids. The whole variable domain, remainder taken from reference TRBV15 and TRBJ1-3, is DAMVIQNPRYQVTQFGKPVTLSCSQTLNHNVMYWYQQKSSQAPKLLFHYYDKDFNNEADTPDNFQSRRPNTSFCFLDIRSPGLGDTAMYLCATSRDGTSSGNTIYFGEGSWLTVV.

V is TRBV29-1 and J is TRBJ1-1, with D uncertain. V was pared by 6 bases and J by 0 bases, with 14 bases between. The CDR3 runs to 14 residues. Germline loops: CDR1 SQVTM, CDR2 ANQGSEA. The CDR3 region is CSVQRQSMNTEAFF. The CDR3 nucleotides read TGCAGCGTCCAACGGCAGTCCATGAACACTGAAGCTTTCTTT. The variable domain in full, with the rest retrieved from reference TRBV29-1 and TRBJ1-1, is SAVISQKPSRDICQRGTSLTIQCQVDSQVTMMFWYRQQPGQSLTLIATANQGSEATYESGFVIDKFPISRPNLTFSTLTVSNMSPEDSSIYLCSVQRQSMNTEAFFGQGTRLTVV.

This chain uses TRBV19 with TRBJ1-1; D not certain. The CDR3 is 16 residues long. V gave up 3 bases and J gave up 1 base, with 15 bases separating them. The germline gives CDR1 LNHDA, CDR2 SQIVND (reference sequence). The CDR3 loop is CASSIRGLTRNTEAFF. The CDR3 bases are TGTGCCAGTAGTATTCGTGGGTTGACAAGGAACACTGAAGCTTTCTTT.

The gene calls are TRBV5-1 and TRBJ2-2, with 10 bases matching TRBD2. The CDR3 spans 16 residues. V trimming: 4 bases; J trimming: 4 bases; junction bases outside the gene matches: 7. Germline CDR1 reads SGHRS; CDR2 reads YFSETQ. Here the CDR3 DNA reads TGCGCCAGCAGCCCAACTCTAGCGGGGGTCACCGGGGAGCTGTTTTTT. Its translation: CASSPTLAGVTGELFF.

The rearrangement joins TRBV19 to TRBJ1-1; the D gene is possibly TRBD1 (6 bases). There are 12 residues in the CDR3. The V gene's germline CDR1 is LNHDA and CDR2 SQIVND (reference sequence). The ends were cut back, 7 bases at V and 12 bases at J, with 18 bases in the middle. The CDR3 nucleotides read TGTGCCAGTACCTCTCCTAGGGGGAGACCTTTCTTT. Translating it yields CASTSPRGRPFF.

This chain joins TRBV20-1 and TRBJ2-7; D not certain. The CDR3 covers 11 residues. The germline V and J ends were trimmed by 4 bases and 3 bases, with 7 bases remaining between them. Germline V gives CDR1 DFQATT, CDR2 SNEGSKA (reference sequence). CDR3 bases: TGCAGTGCTATTCAGAGCTACGAGCAGTACTTC. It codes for CSAIQSYEQYF.

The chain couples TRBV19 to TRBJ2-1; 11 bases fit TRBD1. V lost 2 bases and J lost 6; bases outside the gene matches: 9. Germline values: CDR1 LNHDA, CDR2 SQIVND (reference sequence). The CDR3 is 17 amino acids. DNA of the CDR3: TGTGCCAGTAGTATACCCTCGGGACAGGGGGTTATCAATGAGCAGTTCTTC. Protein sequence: CASSIPSGQGVINEQFF. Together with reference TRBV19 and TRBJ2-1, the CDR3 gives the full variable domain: DGGITQSPKYLFRKEGQNVTLSCEQNLNHDAMYWYRQDPGQGLRLIYYSQIVNDFQKGDIAEGYSVSREKKESFPLTVTSAQKNPTAFYLCASSIPSGQGVINEQFFGPGTRLTVL.

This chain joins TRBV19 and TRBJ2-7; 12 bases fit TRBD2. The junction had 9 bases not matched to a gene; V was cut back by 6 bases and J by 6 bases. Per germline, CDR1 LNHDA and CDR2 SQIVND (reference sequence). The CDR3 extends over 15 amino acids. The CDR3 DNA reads TGTGCCAGTAGCCTTGGACTAGCGGGGCCTAGCGAGCAGTACTTC. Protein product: CASSLGLAGPSEQYF.

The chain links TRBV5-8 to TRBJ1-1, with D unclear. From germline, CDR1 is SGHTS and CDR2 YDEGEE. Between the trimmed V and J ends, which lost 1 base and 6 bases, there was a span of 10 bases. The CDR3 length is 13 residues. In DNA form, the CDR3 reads TGTGCCAGCAGCTTGAGAGGGCTCGCTGAAGCTTTCTTT. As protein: CASSLRGLAEAFF.

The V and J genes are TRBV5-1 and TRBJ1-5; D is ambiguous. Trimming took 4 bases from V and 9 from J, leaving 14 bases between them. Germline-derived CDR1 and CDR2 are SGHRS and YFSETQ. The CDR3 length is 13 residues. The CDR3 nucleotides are TGCGCCAGCAGCGAAACTTCGGGTGGGCCCCAGCATTTT. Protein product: CASSETSGGPQHF.

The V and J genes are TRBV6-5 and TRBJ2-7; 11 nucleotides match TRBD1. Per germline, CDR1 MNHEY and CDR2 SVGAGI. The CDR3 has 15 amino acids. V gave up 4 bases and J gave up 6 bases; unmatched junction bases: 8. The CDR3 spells CASSFGTGGFSEQYF. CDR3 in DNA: TGTGCCAGCAGTTTCGGGACAGGGGGATTTTCCGAGCAGTACTTC.